Listed below are T cell receptor beta chains from one sample, sequenced in a study of T cell responses to AZD1222 COVID-19 vaccine. Sequencing was performed with immunoSEQ multiplex PCR; in TCRdb, only in-frame clones are kept and a portion is missing. The sample includes about 120,000 clones, approximately 91% of them seen just once. The sequences come from peripheral blood, collected on day 0 of AZD1222 vaccination. Every receptor here comes from an adult in good health. Each CDR3 is given with its conserved first and last residue. Each record gives: J gene, V gene, clone size, D gene, CDR3 protein, CDR3 DNA. D genes are given only for firm matches. Clone size is stated in some rows and not others, as once, few, many or a class when expanded.

TRBJ1-2,TRBV7-9,.,.,CASSLDGGYTF,TGTGCCAGCAGCTTAGATGGGGGCTACACCTTC
TRBJ2-5,TRBV14,.,.,CASSPGGRPQETQYF,TGTGCCAGCAGCCCCGGCGGCAGGCCGCAAGAGACCCAGTACTTC
TRBJ2-5,TRBV14,.,.,CASSQGVQETQYF,TGTGCCAGCAGCCAAGGTGTCCAAGAGACCCAGTACTTC
TRBJ2-4,TRBV5-5,.,.,CASSLSPGEGNIQYF,TGTGCCAGCAGCTTGTCCCCAGGGGAGGGGAACATTCAGTACTTC
TRBJ2-4,TRBV30,.,.,CAWKTAGESIQYF,TGTGCCTGGAAAACCGCAGGGGAAAGCATTCAGTACTTC
TRBJ1-5,TRBV18,.,.,CASSPPGQSNQPQHF,TGTGCCAGCTCACCACCAGGCCAGTCCAATCAGCCCCAGCATTTT
TRBJ2-1,TRBV24-1,.,TRBD2,CATSDAGTSHEQFF,TGTGCCACCAGTGATGCCGGGACTAGTCATGAGCAGTTCTTC
TRBJ2-1,TRBV19,.,.,CASSIWRASSYNEQFF,TGTGCCAGTAGTATTTGGCGGGCAAGCTCCTACAATGAGCAGTTCTTC
TRBJ2-3,TRBV6-5,.,.,CASSLPPTDTQYF,TGTGCCAGCAGCCTTCCCCCCACAGATACGCAGTATTTT
TRBJ1-2,TRBV27,.,TRBD1,CASRRQGAWGYTF,TGTGCCAGCAGGCGACAGGGGGCGTGGGGCTACACCTTC
TRBJ2-3,TRBV18,once,.,CASSLLDDTDTQYF,TGTGCCAGCTCGTTACTAGATGACACAGATACGCAGTATTTT
TRBJ2-3,TRBV25-1,once,TRBD1,CASRGQGLTDTQYF,TGTGCCAGCAGGGGACAGGGTCTAACAGATACGCAGTATTTT
TRBJ2-3,TRBV7-2,.,TRBD2,CASSLDSGEVNTQYF,TGTGCCAGCAGCTTGGATAGCGGGGAGGTTAATACGCAGTATTTT
TRBJ2-2,TRBV5-6,.,.,CASSLGVGATGELFF,TGTGCCAGCAGCCTGGGGGTGGGCGCCACCGGGGAGCTGTTTTTT
TRBJ1-1,TRBV12-3/TRBV12-4,.,.,CASSLDGNTEAFF,TGTGCCAGCAGTTTAGACGGGAACACTGAAGCTTTCTTT
TRBJ2-2,TRBV3-1/TRBV3-2,.,TRBD1,CASSQAAGTDHTGELFF,TGTGCCAGCAGCCAAGCCGCAGGGACAGACCACACCGGGGAGCTGTTTTTT
TRBJ1-2,TRBV12-5,.,.,CASGKDSYGYTF,TGTGCTAGTGGCAAGGACAGCTATGGCTACACCTTC
TRBJ2-1,TRBV4-2,.,TRBD2,CASATSGGLSSYNEQFF,TGTGCCAGCGCGACTAGCGGGGGCTTGAGCTCCTACAATGAGCAGTTCTTC
TRBJ1-2,TRBV5-4,.,.,CASSHEGGLGGYTF,TGTGCCAGCAGCCACGAGGGGGGTCTGGGCGGCTACACCTTC
TRBJ2-7,TRBV29-1,.,TRBD1,CSVGIGQGYEQYF,TGCAGCGTTGGGATTGGACAGGGCTACGAGCAGTACTTC
TRBJ2-7,TRBV2,few,.,CASNEEPTAYEQYF,TGTGCCAGCAATGAAGAACCGACGGCCTACGAGCAGTACTTC
TRBJ1-2,TRBV5-5,.,.,CASSWEAGGLSYGYTF,TGTGCCAGCAGCTGGGAGGCCGGGGGGCTGAGCTATGGCTACACCTTC
TRBJ2-7,TRBV6-2/TRBV6-3,.,.,CASSYSSYEQYF,TGTGCCAGCAGTTATAGCTCCTACGAGCAGTACTTC